This TCR beta chain was sequenced in a study of blood T cell repertoires in COVID-19. Sequencing was performed with immunoSEQ multiplex PCR; in TCRdb, only in-frame clones are kept and a portion is missing. This sample has roughly 45,000 clones, with roughly 90% found just once. This CDR3 has 15 amino acids. CDR1 is MDHEN and CDR2 is SYDVKM in the germline V gene. Trimming took 6 bases from V and 1 from J; bases not matched to a gene: 6. The chain couples TRBV28 to TRBJ1-1, with 9 bases lining up with TRBD1. This receptor was identified in a man in his 70s with active COVID-19. Sequencing used peripheral blood. As DNA, the CDR3 is TGTGCCAGCAGCCCCGGACAGGGGAGGAACACTGAAGCTTTCTTT. Translated, it gives CASSPGQGRNTEAFF.